These 31 T cell receptor beta chains came from one sample sequenced in a study of spatial heterogeneity in lung cancer. Their antigens remain unidentified. The time point here: sample taken at primary tumor resection. Study results and caveats: Expanded alpha and beta TCR counts within tumors tracked tumor mutation counts.

TCRdb fed the 5' RACE reads into MiXCR, producing one record per CDR3 protein. The sample carries about 4,900 distinct CDR3 sequences, approximately 22% recorded once. Specimen: lung tumor tissue, collected at surgery. These TCRs come from a male donor with early-stage non-small cell lung cancer.

This chain connects TRBV7-7 to TRBJ2-5; D perhaps matches TRBD2 (6 bases). Germline V gene lookup returns CDR1 SSHAT and CDR2 FNYEAQ (reference sequence). Trimming took 2 bases from V and 5 from J, leaving 12 bases between them. The length of the CDR3 is 14 residues. CDR3 DNA: TGTGCCAGCAGCTTAACCAGGGCGGGGGAGACCCAGTACTTC. Amino acid sequence: CASSLTRAGETQYF.

This clonotype was seen at least ten times. This rearrangement joins TRBV4-3 to TRBJ2-2; D ambiguous. V was cut by 0 bases and J by 6 bases, with 2 bases left in between. CDR3 length equals 12 residues. CDR1 and CDR2 (germline): LGHNA, YSLEER. The CDR3 sequence: CASSQESGELFF. The CDR3 bases are TGCGCCAGCAGCCAAGAGTCCGGGGAGCTGTTTTTT.

This clonotype was recorded a few times. The chain has TRBV20-1 and TRBJ2-1, with 11 nucleotides matching TRBD2. In germline, CDR1 is DFQATT, CDR2 SNEGSKA (reference sequence). The CDR3 contains 14 residues. V trimming: 5 bases; J trimming: 8 bases; junction bases outside the gene matches: 8. The DNA for the CDR3 is TGCAGTGCTGTTACTAGCGGGAGTAGGTATGAGCAGTTCTTC. Protein: CSAVTSGSRYEQFF.

The chain employs TRBV7-9 and TRBJ1-6; perhaps TRBD1 as D (5 bases). V lost 4 bases and J lost 12, with 10 bases in between. Germline V lookup: CDR1 SEHNR, CDR2 FQNEAQ (reference sequence). This CDR3 comprises 12 residues. The CDR3 coding sequence is TGTGCCAGCAGCTCCGGGGGAAGACCCCTCCACTTT. This translates into CASSSGGRPLHF.

This clonotype was seen ten or more times. V is TRBV5-5 and J is TRBJ2-6, with D perhaps matching TRBD1 or TRBD2 (5 bases each). The CDR3 spans 17 residues. Trimming cost V 4 bases and J 0 bases, with 14 bases left between them. The germline gives CDR1 SGHKS, CDR2 YYEKEE (reference sequence). The chain's CDR3 is CASSPGTADSGANVLTF. In DNA, the CDR3 is TGTGCCAGCAGCCCTGGGACGGCAGACTCTGGGGCCAACGTCCTGACTTTC.

The CDR3 loop reads CASSPNSRNTEAFF. CDR3 nucleotides: TGTGCCAGCTCACCAAACAGTAGGAACACTGAAGCTTTCTTT. The chain links TRBV18 to TRBJ1-1; D not certain. V lost 2 bases, J lost 1 base, and 8 bases lay in between. This CDR3 is built from 14 residues. Germline V gene sequence: CDR1 KGHSH, CDR2 LQKENI.

In its sample, this clonotype is medium-sized. The chain links TRBV11-2 to TRBJ2-6; perhaps D is TRBD1 or TRBD2 (5 bases each). This CDR3 contains 17 residues. Trimming left V 4 bases short and J 1 base short, with 14 bases between. Germline V gives CDR1 SGHAT, CDR2 FQNNGV. CDR3 sequence: CASSSLGTGSGANVLTF. The CDR3 bases are TGTGCCAGCAGCTCCCTAGGGACGGGTTCTGGGGCCAACGTCCTGACTTTC.

Within the sample, this clonotype is medium-sized. V gene TRBV6-5 combines with J gene TRBJ1-6, with 7 bases lining up with TRBD1. Germline V gene data show CDR1 as MNHEY and CDR2 as SVGAGI. J gave up 14 bases and V 4 bases, and 8 bases lay outside the gene matches. CDR3 length equals 13 residues. CDR3 bases: TGTGCCAGCAGTTTCGACAGGGATTCTACCCTCCACTTT. Amino acid sequence: CASSFDRDSTLHF.

By its share, this clonotype is medium-sized (0.01 to 0.1%). This CDR3 reads CSVTSRTGELFF. CDR3 sequence (DNA): TGCAGCGTTACTAGCCGCACCGGGGAGCTGTTTTTT. The chain links TRBV29-1 to TRBJ2-2; maybe TRBD2 (6 bases). V dropped 5 bases and J dropped 4 bases, with 8 bases sitting between them. CDR3 length: 12 residues. The germline gives CDR1 SQVTM, CDR2 ANQGSEA.

V gene TRBV11-2 combines with J gene TRBJ2-3; 8 positions agree with TRBD1. This CDR3 comprises 14 residues. CDR1 and CDR2 (germline): SGHAT, FQNNGV. After removal of 6 bases from V and 5 bases from J, the junction contained 7 bases not matched to a gene. The CDR3 coding sequence is TGTGCCAGCAGTCTGGACAGGGTGTTAGATACGCAGTATTTT. Protein sequence: CASSLDRVLDTQYF.

A few counts support this clonotype. The CDR3 region has the DNA TGCAGTGCTCTGGGCCCGGGGACTTCCAGCTCCTACAATGAGCAGTTCTTC. Translated: CSALGPGTSSSYNEQFF. The J gene is TRBJ2-1, the V gene TRBV20-1; tentatively, D is TRBD2 (6 bases). The germline gives CDR1 DFQATT, CDR2 SNEGSKA (reference sequence). Between the trimmed V and J ends, which lost 5 bases and 0 bases, there was a span of 20 bases. The CDR3 consists of 17 residues.

This clonotype was counted at least ten times. CDR3 bases: TGTGCCAGCAGCTTGGATGGGGGTGGCGGGAGCTCCTACGAGCAGTACTTC. The encoded protein is CASSLDGGGGSSYEQYF. This chain links TRBV5-4 with TRBJ2-7; TRBD2 matches at 7 bases. From germline, CDR1 is SGHNT and CDR2 YYREEE (reference sequence). V shed 0 bases, J shed 0 bases, and the junction held 9 bases outside the gene matches. The CDR3 length is 17 residues. The complete variable domain, with remaining parts taken from reference TRBV5-4 and TRBJ2-7, reads ETGVTQSPTHLIKTRGQQVTLRCSSQSGHNTVSWYQQALGQGPQFIFQYYREEENGRGNFPPRFSGLQFPNYSSELNVNALELDDSALYLCASSLDGGGGSSYEQYFGPGTRLTVT.

This clonotype was picked up many times. V usage is TRBV7-3 and J usage is TRBJ2-7; D possibly matches TRBD1 or TRBD2 (5 bases each). This CDR3 is 14 amino acids long. Germline-derived CDR1 and CDR2 are SGHTA and FQGTGA. Trimming stripped 0 bases from V and 3 bases from J, with 9 bases between. The CDR3 nucleotides are TGTGCCAGCAGCTTAACGCCAGGGAGCTACGAGCAGTACTTC. Its translation is CASSLTPGSYEQYF.

The rearrangement uses TRBV11-2 and TRBJ2-1; no firm D call. The ends were cut back, 5 bases at V and 6 bases at J, with 14 bases in the middle. This CDR3 has 14 residues. CDR1 is SGHAT and CDR2 is FQNNGV in the germline V gene. This CDR3 reads CASSPAPLGNEQFF. The CDR3 coding sequence is TGTGCCAGCAGCCCAGCCCCCCTAGGCAATGAGCAGTTCTTC.

By its share, this clonotype is large. V and J are TRBV5-4 and TRBJ1-2, with D hard to call. This CDR3 comprises 12 residues. With 4 bases removed from V and 10 bases from J, the gap between germline ends came to 14 bases. Germline V lookup: CDR1 SGHNT, CDR2 YYREEE (reference sequence). CDR3 loop: CASSGERTDYTF. The CDR3 DNA reads as TGTGCCAGCAGCGGGGAAAGGACGGACTACACCTTC.

V usage is TRBV20-1 and J usage is TRBJ1-2; D perhaps matches TRBD1 (5 bases). The CDR3 is 14 residues long. Trimming took off 5 bases at V and 8 bases at J, with 21 bases between the two ends. Germline assignment: CDR1 DFQATT and CDR2 SNEGSKA (reference sequence). The CDR3 spells CSAGDPGGDKGYTF. CDR3 bases: TGCAGTGCTGGGGACCCCGGAGGGGATAAAGGCTACACCTTC.

This clonotype was observed a few times. CDR3 bases: TGTGCCAGCAGCTTAGGCCCGGGGGGGCCGGGGGAGCAGTTCTTC. Amino acids: CASSLGPGGPGEQFF. The J gene is TRBJ2-1, the V gene TRBV7-3, with 8 bases identical to TRBD2. Trimming removed 2 bases from V and 10 bases from J; junction bases left unmatched: 10. CDR3 length: 15 residues. The germline gives CDR1 SGHTA, CDR2 FQGTGA.

V gene TRBV5-8 combines with J gene TRBJ1-4, with D possibly TRBD1 on 5 matching bases. Trimming left V 6 bases short and J 6 bases short, with 12 bases between. The CDR3 is 13 residues long. The germline gives CDR1 SGHTS, CDR2 YDEGEE. The chain's CDR3 is CASNRVRDEKLFF. The CDR3 bases are TGTGCCAGCAACCGGGTCAGGGATGAAAAACTGTTTTTT.

By frequency in the sample, this clonotype is medium-sized. The J gene is TRBJ2-3, the V gene TRBV27; D is undetermined. The CDR3 consists of 15 residues. Trimming took 4 bases from V and 0 from J, leaving 11 bases between them. CDR1 is MNHEY, CDR2 SMNVEV, per germline (reference sequence). CDR3 in amino acids: CASSSVTLSTDTQYF. The DNA of the CDR3 is TGTGCCAGCAGTTCGGTGACCCTTAGCACAGATACGCAGTATTTT.

Many counts were recorded for this clonotype. The V and J genes are TRBV4-3 and TRBJ1-1, with D maybe TRBD1 (6 bases). Germline CDR1 LGHNA, CDR2 YSLEER. The CDR3 is 17 amino acids. The germline V and J ends were trimmed by 0 bases and 3 bases, with 17 bases remaining between them. CDR3 sequence reads: CASSQDLLRGRDTEAFF. The CDR3, as DNA: TGCGCCAGCAGCCAAGATCTATTGAGGGGGAGGGACACTGAAGCTTTCTTT.

In its sample, this clonotype is large (0.1 to 1%). The rearrangement uses TRBV20-1 and TRBJ2-1; D possibly uses TRBD1 or TRBD2 (5 bases each). Germline V gene lookup returns CDR1 DFQATT and CDR2 SNEGSKA (reference sequence). The CDR3 is 13 residues long. V was clipped by 1 base and J by 9 bases, with 13 bases between them. The CDR3 DNA sequence: TGCAGTGCTAGAGGACTGGGGGTGGGTGAGCAGTTCTTC. Amino acids: CSARGLGVGEQFF.

Only a few counts were recorded for this clonotype. The gene calls are TRBV6-5 and TRBJ2-5; TRBD1 matches 7 bases. Germline assignment: CDR1 MNHEY and CDR2 SVGAGI. Losses at the gene ends were 5 bases for V and 7 bases for J; bases not matched to a gene: 13. There are 15 residues in the CDR3. The CDR3: CASSPSPWTGGTQYF. CDR3 bases: TGTGCCAGCAGTCCCTCCCCCTGGACAGGCGGGACCCAGTACTTC.

This rearrangement joins TRBV11-2 to TRBJ2-2; D is ambiguous. The CDR3 is made up of 14 amino acids. The germline V and J ends were trimmed by 5 bases and 5 bases, with 12 bases remaining between them. In germline, CDR1 is SGHAT, CDR2 FQNNGV. In DNA, the CDR3 is TGTGCCAGCAGCCCTGGGCAGTCAACCGGGGAGCTGTTTTTT. Its translation is CASSPGQSTGELFF.

This clonotype was recorded a few times. This chain joins TRBV7-2 and TRBJ1-1; D is undetermined. Trimming stripped 2 bases from V and 4 bases from J, with 17 bases between. The CDR3 covers 16 residues. The V gene's germline CDR1 is SGHTA and CDR2 FQGNSA. In DNA form, the CDR3 reads TGTGCCAGCAGCTTATCCCGGGCCTCCTCGAGCACTGAAGCTTTCTTT. Its protein is CASSLSRASSSTEAFF.

This clonotype counts as medium-sized (0.01 to 0.1%). The chain recombines TRBV6-2 or TRBV6-3 with TRBJ2-5; 7 bases align to TRBD1. The junction had 5 bases not matched to a gene; V was cut back by 8 bases and J by 5 bases. This CDR3 comprises 12 residues. Germline V gene sequence: CDR1 MNHEY, CDR2 SVGEGT. Written as DNA, the CDR3 is TGTGCCAGCTTGACAGGGTCGGAGACCCAGTACTTC. Its protein is CASLTGSETQYF.

The chain links TRBV7-9 to TRBJ2-7; D might be TRBD1 (7 bases). This CDR3 is built from 12 residues. Trimming shortened V by 8 bases and J by 6 bases, and 14 bases separated the two germline ends. Germline values: CDR1 SEHNR, CDR2 FQNEAQ (reference sequence). The CDR3, as DNA: TGTGCCAGCGAGTACAGGGGAGGCGAGCAGTACTTC. This sequence encodes CASEYRGGEQYF.

This clonotype has a handful of counts. The chain recombines TRBV10-3 with TRBJ1-2; D unclear. Germline CDR1 and CDR2: ENHRY and SYGVKD. The V end lost 2 bases, the J end lost 2 bases, and 21 bases lay between the germline ends. The CDR3 length is 18 residues. The DNA of the CDR3 is TGTGCCATCAGTGAGGGACCCCTCCGGATTGGAAACAACTATGGCTACACCTTC. It encodes CAISEGPLRIGNNYGYTF.

At least ten counts were recorded for this clonotype. V gene TRBV5-4 combines with J gene TRBJ2-2; D unclear. V was clipped by 9 bases and J by 6 bases, with 21 bases between them. The CDR3 spans 15 residues. Germline lookup yields CDR1 SGHNT and CDR2 YYREEE (reference sequence). DNA for the CDR3: TGTGCCACCTTCACAAAGGGTAATAGGGCCGGGGAGCTGTTTTTT. This encodes CATFTKGNRAGELFF.

The genes are TRBV10-1 and TRBJ2-7; the D call may be TRBD1 or TRBD2 (5 bases each). Germline V gene lookup returns CDR1 WNHNN and CDR2 SYGVQD (reference sequence). The CDR3 length is 14 residues. The ends were cut back, 0 bases at V and 6 bases at J, with 12 bases in the middle. This CDR3 reads CASSESKSGTEQYF. The CDR3, as DNA: TGCGCCAGCAGTGAGTCGAAGTCTGGGACCGAGCAGTACTTC.

On this clonotype: The junction differs from germline at one of its ends, possibly a read error. V is TRBV18 and J is TRBJ1-4; 9 nucleotides align to TRBD1. This CDR3 region has 16 residues. CDR1 is KGHSH and CDR2 is LQKENI in the germline V gene. In DNA, the CDR3 is TGTGCCAGCTCACCTTCCGGGACAGGGACTAGTGAAAAACTGTTTTTT. Protein: CASSPSGTGTSEKLFF.

The rearrangement uses TRBV6-5 and TRBJ1-1; 8 bases map to TRBD1. V lost 6 bases, J lost 5 bases, and 8 bases stayed unmatched. The CDR3 runs to 14 residues. The V gene's germline CDR1 is MNHEY and CDR2 SVGAGI. The CDR3 here is CASSDRGRGTEAFF. CDR3 nucleotide sequence: TGTGCCAGCAGCGACAGGGGCCGCGGTACTGAAGCTTTCTTT.